The 25 T cell receptor beta chains below all came from one sample that was sequenced in a study of spatial heterogeneity in lung cancer. One entry per CDR3 protein, called by TCRdb with MiXCR from the 5' RACE reads. The sample consists of 95,000 or so distinct CDR3 sequences, 7% to 9% of them appearing once. The time point denotes: sample taken at primary tumor resection. Unsorted samples of tumor, nontumor lung or frozen PBMC had their whole RNA sequenced. The sample consisted of PBMCs, taken at surgery. The receptors originated from a male donor with early-stage non-small cell lung cancer.

This clonotype was seen at least ten times. The rearrangement uses TRBV29-1 and TRBJ2-3; D is possibly TRBD2 (7 bases). Germline V lookup: CDR1 SQVTM, CDR2 ANQGSEA. The CDR3 runs 14 residues. V lost 3 bases to trimming and J lost 4 bases, with 14 bases between them. Here the CDR3 DNA reads TGCAGCGTTGACGGGGGGCGCTCGGCAGATACGCAGTATTTT. Translated: CSVDGGRSADTQYF.

J is TRBJ2-7 and V is TRBV10-2; 10 nucleotides match TRBD2. CDR1 is WSHSY, CDR2 SAAADI, per germline. Trimming removed 4 bases from V and 2 bases from J; junction bases left unmatched: 8. The CDR3 contains 16 residues. The CDR3 region is CASSAASGSAAYEQYF. In nucleotides, the CDR3 is TGCGCCAGCAGTGCGGCTAGCGGGAGCGCCGCCTACGAGCAGTACTTC.

This chain uses TRBV7-3 with TRBJ2-3; 8 positions agree with TRBD2. CDR3 length: 14 amino acids. Trimming at V came to 4 bases and at J to 2 bases, leaving 2 bases not matched to a gene. CDR1 and CDR2 from the germline V gene are SGHTA and FQGTGA. CDR3 in amino acids: CASSSSGPTDTQYF. The CDR3 DNA is TGTGCCAGCAGCTCTAGCGGGCCCACAGATACGCAGTATTTT. Variable domain in full (rest from reference TRBV7-3 and TRBJ2-3): GAGVSQTPSNKVTEKGKYVELRCDPISGHTALYWYRQSLGQGPEFLIYFQGTGAADDSGLPNDRFFAVRPEGSVSTLKIQRTERGDSAVYLCASSSSGPTDTQYFGPGTRLTVL.

This clonotype has just a few counts. The chain couples TRBV29-1 to TRBJ2-5; TRBD2 is a possible D gene (6 bases). Trimming removed 3 bases from V and 4 bases from J, with 12 bases in between. Germline V gives CDR1 SQVTM, CDR2 ANQGSEA. CDR3 length equals 13 residues. The CDR3 nucleotides read TGCAGCGTTGATCCCGGGAGAGGAGAGACCCAGTACTTC. Translating it yields CSVDPGRGETQYF.

In this sample, this clonotype turned up a few times. The chain combines TRBV6-2 or TRBV6-3 with TRBJ2-7; D is unclear. The CDR3 length is 14 residues. Germline lookup yields CDR1 MNHEY and CDR2 SVGEGT. The V end was cut by 5 bases, the J end by 3 bases, with 14 bases between. In DNA, the CDR3 is TGTGCCAGCAGTATCGGACCTACATACTACGAGCAGTACTTC. It yields the protein CASSIGPTYYEQYF.

This clonotype was detected only a few times. This sequence joins TRBV29-1 and TRBJ2-4, with D maybe TRBD1 (5 bases). Germline-derived CDR1 and CDR2 are SQVTM and ANQGSEA. Trimming left V 4 bases short and J 0 bases short, with 13 bases between. The CDR3 has 15 amino acids. CDR3 coding DNA: TGCAGCGTTGGCGGTGACAGCGTAGCCAAAAACATTCAGTACTTC. Its protein product is CSVGGDSVAKNIQYF.

This clonotype was observed a handful of times. V usage is TRBV20-1 and J usage is TRBJ1-1; the D is unclear. Trimming took off 5 bases at V and 3 bases at J, with 10 bases between the two ends. The CDR3 runs 12 residues. CDR1 is DFQATT and CDR2 is SNEGSKA in the germline V gene (reference sequence). The CDR3 is CSAFDGYTEAFF. CDR3 DNA sequence: TGCAGTGCTTTCGACGGATACACTGAAGCTTTCTTT.

This clonotype was recorded many times. The rearrangement links TRBV7-2 to TRBJ2-2; a possible D gene is TRBD2 (5 bases). With 6 bases removed from V and 8 bases from J, the gap between germline ends came to 16 bases. Germline CDR1 reads SGHTA; CDR2 reads FQGNSA. The CDR3 is 14 residues long. This CDR3 is CASSRGLRSGELFF. CDR3 DNA: TGTGCCAGCAGTCGAGGACTGAGATCGGGGGAGCTGTTTTTT.

Written as DNA, the CDR3 is TGTGCCATCAGTGAGACTGGACAGGGACCGAACTATGGCTACACCTTC. Residues: CAISETGQGPNYGYTF. This sequence joins TRBV10-3 and TRBJ1-2; 8 bases fit TRBD1. The CDR3 consists of 16 residues. Germline V gives CDR1 ENHRY, CDR2 SYGVKD. V gave up 2 bases and J gave up 2 bases; unmatched junction bases: 7.

This clonotype was counted between two and nine times. The chain employs TRBV5-4 and TRBJ2-3, with a weak D call TRBD2 (5 bases). Trimming left V 4 bases short and J 0 bases short, with 15 bases between. Germline CDR1 reads SGHNT; CDR2 reads YYREEE (reference sequence). The CDR3 is 16 amino acids. The CDR3 coding sequence is TGTGCCAGCAGCCCAACAACTAGAAAGAGCACAGATACGCAGTATTTT. Translating gives CASSPTTRKSTDTQYF. Full variable domain (outside the CDR3, taken from reference TRBV5-4 and TRBJ2-3): ETGVTQSPTHLIKTRGQQVTLRCSSQSGHNTVSWYQQALGQGPQFIFQYYREEENGRGNFPPRFSGLQFPNYSSELNVNALELDDSALYLCASSPTTRKSTDTQYFGPGTRLTVL.

This clonotype was counted a few times. The gene calls are TRBV29-1 and TRBJ1-1, with D maybe TRBD1 (5 bases). This CDR3 region has 12 residues. V was clipped by 6 bases and J by 1 base, with 9 bases between them. CDR1 and CDR2 from the germline V gene are SQVTM and ANQGSEA. Here the CDR3 reads CSVGAGNTEAFF. CDR3 nucleotides: TGCAGCGTCGGGGCAGGGAACACTGAAGCTTTCTTT.

In its sample, this clonotype was seen a few times. The J gene is TRBJ2-1, the V gene TRBV7-9, with D tentatively TRBD1 (6 bases). The germline CDR1 and CDR2 sequences are SEHNR and FQNEAQ (reference sequence). Deletions cut 1 base from V and 2 bases from J, with 15 bases between. There are 17 residues in the CDR3. The CDR3 sequence is CASSLVAGALTYNEQFF. The CDR3 DNA reads TGTGCCAGCAGCTTAGTAGCAGGGGCGTTAACCTACAATGAGCAGTTCTTC.

This clonotype was counted many times. For the CDR3, the DNA is TGTGCCAGCAGTGGACTAGCGGGGAAGAATGAGCAGTTCTTC. This translates into CASSGLAGKNEQFF. The V call is TRBV6-6, the J call TRBJ2-1, with TRBD2 matching over 12 bases. Germline assignment: CDR1 MNHNY and CDR2 SVGAGI (reference sequence). The CDR3 is made up of 14 amino acids. With V trimmed by 5 bases and J by 7 bases, 3 bases remained unmatched.

This clonotype was found many times. The genes are TRBV20-1 and TRBJ1-5; 8 bases map to TRBD1. The V gene end was trimmed by 5 bases and the J gene end by 2 bases; junction bases not matched to a gene: 2. The CDR3 consists of 13 residues. Germline lookup yields CDR1 DFQATT and CDR2 SNEGSKA (reference sequence). CDR3 in DNA: TGCAGTGCTCCGGGACAGGGCAATCAGCCCCAGCATTTT. It yields the protein CSAPGQGNQPQHF.

This sequence joins TRBV7-8 and TRBJ1-1; TRBD1 matches 11 bases. The CDR3 sequence is 15 residues long. CDR1 SGHVS and CDR2 FQNEAQ come from the germline V gene. Unmatched junction bases numbered 6, after V lost 5 bases and J lost 4 bases. Here the CDR3 reads CASSRGQGAGTEAFF. Here the CDR3 DNA reads TGTGCCAGCAGCCGCGGACAGGGGGCAGGCACTGAAGCTTTCTTT.

This clonotype has ten or more counts. The chain is built from TRBV3-1 and TRBJ2-4, with 13 positions matching TRBD2. V was pared by 4 bases and J by 13 bases, with 4 bases of the junction left unmatched. The CDR3 is 13 amino acids. CDR1 LGHDT and CDR2 YNNKEL come from the germline V gene (reference sequence). This chain's CDR3 is CASSPGLAGRQYF. DNA for the CDR3: TGTGCCAGCAGCCCGGGACTAGCGGGAAGGCAGTACTTC.

V is TRBV19 and J is TRBJ1-4; D unresolved. V lost 5 bases and J 5 bases, leaving 18 bases between the germline ends. There are 16 residues in the CDR3. CDR1 LNHDA and CDR2 SQIVND come from the germline V gene (reference sequence). The CDR3 is CASSVQLSALNEKLFF. For the CDR3, the DNA is TGTGCCAGTAGTGTGCAATTGAGCGCCTTAAATGAAAAACTGTTTTTT. Supplemented by reference TRBV19 and TRBJ1-4, the full variable domain reads DGGITQSPKYLFRKEGQNVTLSCEQNLNHDAMYWYRQDPGQGLRLIYYSQIVNDFQKGDIAEGYSVSREKKESFPLTVTSAQKNPTAFYLCASSVQLSALNEKLFFGSGTQLSVL.

This clonotype was detected only a few times. The V gene is TRBV28, the J gene TRBJ2-1, with TRBD2 identical over 12 bases. The J segment lost 8 bases and the V segment lost 1 base, leaving 3 bases of the junction unmatched. Germline V gives CDR1 MDHEN, CDR2 SYDVKM. The CDR3 is 15 amino acids. The CDR3 DNA reads as TGTGCCAGCAGTTTATCCGGGACTAGCGGGTATGAGCAGTTCTTC. It codes for CASSLSGTSGYEQFF.

This clonotype was seen ten or more times. The V and J genes are TRBV9 and TRBJ1-2; the D is unclear. Trimming pared 0 bases from V and 1 base from J, leaving 10 bases between. The CDR3 runs 15 residues. Germline values: CDR1 SGDLS, CDR2 YYNGEE. The CDR3 region has the DNA TGTGCCAGCAGCGTAGGGGCAGAACGTAACTATGGCTACACCTTC. Its protein is CASSVGAERNYGYTF.

This clonotype was seen a few times. The V call is TRBV29-1, the J call TRBJ2-3; TRBD2 matches at 8 bases. Per the germline V gene, CDR1 is SQVTM and CDR2 is ANQGSEA. V lost 4 bases, J lost 0 bases, and 6 bases stayed unmatched. The CDR3 spans 15 residues. CDR3: CSVGKKRESTDTQYF. CDR3 in DNA: TGCAGCGTTGGAAAAAAGCGGGAGAGCACAGATACGCAGTATTTT.

Remarks on this clonotype: Given a much more abundant clone one base away, this may be a read error. V usage is TRBV4-1 and J usage is TRBJ2-1; D might be TRBD1 (7 bases). This CDR3 contains 13 residues. Germline V gives CDR1 MGHRA, CDR2 YSYEKL. V dropped 0 bases and J dropped 8 bases, with 8 bases sitting between them. The CDR3 DNA sequence: TGCGCCAGCAGCCAAGACAGGGGGGATGAGCAGTTCTTC. Translating gives CASSQDRGDEQFF.

This chain uses TRBV12-3 or TRBV12-4 with TRBJ1-2, with 10 bases that match TRBD1. V trimming: 0 bases; J trimming: 8 bases; junction bases outside the gene matches: 3. The CDR3 consists of 14 residues. The CDR3 sequence is CASSLAGTGEGYTF. CDR3 nucleotides: TGTGCCAGCAGTTTAGCGGGGACAGGGGAAGGCTACACCTTC.

This clonotype was picked up a small number of times. V gene TRBV28 combines with J gene TRBJ2-5; possible D gene TRBD2, 6 bases. V lost 3 bases and J 3 bases, leaving 11 bases between the germline ends. CDR1 MDHEN and CDR2 SYDVKM come from the germline V gene. This CDR3 comprises 14 residues. As DNA, the CDR3 is TGTGCCAGCAGTTTTGGAGGGGATAAAGAGACCCAGTACTTC. It specifies CASSFGGDKETQYF.

This clonotype has at least ten counts. The chain joins TRBV28 to TRBJ2-2; the D gene is possibly TRBD1 (6 bases). This CDR3 contains 15 residues. The V gene lost 4 bases and the J gene lost 2 bases, with 11 bases spanning the gap. Germline CDR1 is MDHEN and CDR2 is SYDVKM. The CDR3 region is CASSSTGLNTGELFF. The CDR3 region has the DNA TGTGCCAGCAGTTCGACAGGTCTTAACACCGGGGAGCTGTTTTTT.

This clonotype has a count of ten or more. CDR3 in amino acids: CAISERPASEAFF. The CDR3 DNA reads TGTGCCATCAGTGAGCGGCCAGCCTCTGAAGCTTTCTTT. V gene TRBV10-3 combines with J gene TRBJ1-1, with D unclear. The germline V and J ends were trimmed by 2 bases and 6 bases, with 10 bases remaining between them. From germline, CDR1 is ENHRY and CDR2 SYGVKD. This CDR3 spans 13 amino acids.